This TCR beta chain appears in the sequencing data of a study of CD8 T cells in Susac syndrome. V was cut by 1 base and J by 0 bases, with 4 bases left in between. The germline gives CDR1 SNHLY, CDR2 FYNNEI. The CDR3 contains 14 residues. The multiple sclerosis controls were treatment-naive patients affected by stable or active relapsing-remitting disease. TEMRA cells were FACS-enriched, and CD8+ and CD4+ T cells were isolated negatively. It was with random hexamers that roughly 0.45 to 1 ug RNA was reverse transcribed. The TCR beta CDR3 was amplified by immunoSEQ multiplex PCR across 54 Vbeta, 13 Jbeta. One entry per CDR3 protein, called by TCRdb with MiXCR from the immunoSEQ multiplex PCR reads. The sample records 170,000 or so distinct CDR3 sequences, approximately 93% being singletons.

The rearrangement joins TRBV2 to TRBJ1-3; D gene uncertain. Sequencing was performed on CD4+ T cells from PBMCs. This receptor was obtained from a human donor with multiple sclerosis. The CDR3 region is CASSEVSSGNTIYF. In DNA, the CDR3 is TGTGCCAGCAGTGAAGTAAGCTCTGGAAACACCATATATTTT.